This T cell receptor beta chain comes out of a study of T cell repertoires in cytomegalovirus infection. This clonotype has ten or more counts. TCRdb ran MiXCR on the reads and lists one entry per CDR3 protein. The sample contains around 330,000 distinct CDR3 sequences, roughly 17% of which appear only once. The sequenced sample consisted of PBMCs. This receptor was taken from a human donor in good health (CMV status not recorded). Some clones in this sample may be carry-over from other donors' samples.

In nucleotides, the CDR3 is TGTGCCAGCAGGAGAATACCCGGGGAGCTGTTTTTT. Protein sequence: CASRRIPGELFF. V and J are TRBV7-2 and TRBJ2-2; no reliable D call. V lost 6 bases and J 6 bases, leaving 8 bases between the germline ends. Germline V gene data show CDR1 as SGHTA and CDR2 as FQGNSA. This CDR3 is 12 amino acids long.